Below, one T cell receptor beta chain is given with its context. The data belong to a study of technical replicates of blood from a few donors. TCRdb's copy holds only in-frame clones and misses some; the assay was immunoSEQ multiplex PCR. The repertoire holds roughly 87,000 clones, with roughly 90% as singletons. Trimming removed 11 bases from V and 3 bases from J, with 14 bases in between. CDR1 and CDR2 from the germline V gene are SEHNR and FQNEAQ (reference sequence). The CDR3 spans 13 residues. Input material: T cells isolated from PBMCs. The chain employs TRBV7-9 and TRBJ2-1; D is perhaps TRBD2 (7 bases). This TCR derives from a human donor in good health. The CDR3 region is CARGAGDYNEQFF. The CDR3 DNA sequence: TGTGCCCGGGGGGCGGGGGACTACAATGAGCAGTTCTTC.